Listed here is a single TCR beta chain. The table came from immunoSEQ multiplex PCR; TCRdb's copy has only in-frame clones and leaves some out. Counted here are about 180,000 clones, over 75% occurring once; the ten biggest clones make up more than 25%. This sample was included in a study of blood T cell repertoires in COVID-19. The wider study: Some COVID-19 samples were acute and others convalescent; all came from the United States, Italy and Spain.

The CDR3 has 12 residues. The V end lost 3 bases, the J end lost 8 bases, and 10 bases lay between the germline ends. The germline gives CDR1 KGHSH, CDR2 LQKENI. Sequences were obtained from peripheral blood. V and J are TRBV18 and TRBJ1-1, with D uncertain. This clonotype was obtained from a woman in her sixties or seventies with acute or convalescent COVID-19. The CDR3 nucleotides are TGTGCCAGCTCACCCCGGGGTTCAGAAGCTTTCTTT. Its translation: CASSPRGSEAFF.